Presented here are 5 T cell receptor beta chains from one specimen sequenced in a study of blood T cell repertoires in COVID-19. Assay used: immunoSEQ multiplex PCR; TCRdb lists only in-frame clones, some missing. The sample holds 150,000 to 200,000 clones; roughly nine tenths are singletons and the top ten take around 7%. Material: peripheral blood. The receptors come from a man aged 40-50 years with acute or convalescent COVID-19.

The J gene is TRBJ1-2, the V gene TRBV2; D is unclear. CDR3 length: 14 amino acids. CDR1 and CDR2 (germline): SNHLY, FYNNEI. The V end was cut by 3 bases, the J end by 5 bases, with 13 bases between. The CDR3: CASSEFRGRYGYTF. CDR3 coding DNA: TGTGCCAGCAGTGAGTTTCGGGGAAGGTATGGCTACACCTTC.

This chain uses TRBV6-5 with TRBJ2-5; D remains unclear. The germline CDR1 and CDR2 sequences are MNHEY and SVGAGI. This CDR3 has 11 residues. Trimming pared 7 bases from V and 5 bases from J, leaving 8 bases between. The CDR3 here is CASTRRETQYF. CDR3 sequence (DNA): TGTGCCAGCACTAGACGCGAGACCCAGTACTTC.

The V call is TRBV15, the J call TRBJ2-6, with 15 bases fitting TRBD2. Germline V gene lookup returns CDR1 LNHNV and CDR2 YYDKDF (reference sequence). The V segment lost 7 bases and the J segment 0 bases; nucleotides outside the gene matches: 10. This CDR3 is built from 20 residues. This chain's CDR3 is CATTRHPGLAGGSGANVLTF. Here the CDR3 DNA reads TGTGCCACCACCCGACACCCGGGACTAGCGGGGGGCTCTGGGGCCAACGTCCTGACTTTC.

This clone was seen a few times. The CDR3 DNA reads as TGTGCCAGCAAAGCGGGGAACCAAGAGACCCAGTACTTC. It is translated as CASKAGNQETQYF. The chain has TRBV28 and TRBJ2-5, with 7 positions matching TRBD2. CDR1 is MDHEN, CDR2 SYDVKM, per germline. The CDR3 consists of 13 residues. The junction had 2 bases not matched to a gene; V was cut back by 7 bases and J by 0 bases.

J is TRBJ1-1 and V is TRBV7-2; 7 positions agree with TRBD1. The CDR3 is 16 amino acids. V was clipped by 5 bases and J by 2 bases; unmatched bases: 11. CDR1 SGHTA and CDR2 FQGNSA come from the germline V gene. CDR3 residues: CASSPAATGANTEAFF. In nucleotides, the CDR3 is TGTGCCAGCAGCCCCGCCGCCACAGGGGCTAACACTGAAGCTTTCTTT.